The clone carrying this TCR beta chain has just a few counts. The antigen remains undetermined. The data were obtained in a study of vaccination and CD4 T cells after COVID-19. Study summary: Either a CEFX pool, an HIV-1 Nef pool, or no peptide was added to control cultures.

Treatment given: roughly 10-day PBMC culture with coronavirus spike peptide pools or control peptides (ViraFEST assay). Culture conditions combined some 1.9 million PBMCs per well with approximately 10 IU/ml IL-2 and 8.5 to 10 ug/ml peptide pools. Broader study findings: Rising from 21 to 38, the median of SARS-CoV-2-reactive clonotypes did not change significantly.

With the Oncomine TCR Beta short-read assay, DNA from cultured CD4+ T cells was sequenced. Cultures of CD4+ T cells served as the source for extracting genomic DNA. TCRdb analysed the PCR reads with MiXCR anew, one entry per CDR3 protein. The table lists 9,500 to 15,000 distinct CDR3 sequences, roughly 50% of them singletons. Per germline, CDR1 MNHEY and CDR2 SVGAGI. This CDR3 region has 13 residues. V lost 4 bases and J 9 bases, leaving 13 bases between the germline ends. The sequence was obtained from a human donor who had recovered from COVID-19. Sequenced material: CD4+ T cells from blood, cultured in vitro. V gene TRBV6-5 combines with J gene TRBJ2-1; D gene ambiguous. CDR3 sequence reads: CASSSAPSGEQFF. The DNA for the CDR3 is TGTGCCAGCAGTTCCGCCCCATCGGGTGAGCAGTTCTTC.